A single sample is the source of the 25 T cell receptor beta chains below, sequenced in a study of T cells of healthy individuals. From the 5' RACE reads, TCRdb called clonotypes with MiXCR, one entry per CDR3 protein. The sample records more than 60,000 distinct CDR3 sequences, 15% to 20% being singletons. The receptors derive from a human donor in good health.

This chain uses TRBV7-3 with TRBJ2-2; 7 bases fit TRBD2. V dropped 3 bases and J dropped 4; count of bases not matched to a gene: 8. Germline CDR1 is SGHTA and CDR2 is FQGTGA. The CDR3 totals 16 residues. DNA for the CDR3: TGTGCCAGCAGCTTTCTGGCGGGAGCGATCACCGGGGAGCTGTTTTTT. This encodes CASSFLAGAITGELFF.

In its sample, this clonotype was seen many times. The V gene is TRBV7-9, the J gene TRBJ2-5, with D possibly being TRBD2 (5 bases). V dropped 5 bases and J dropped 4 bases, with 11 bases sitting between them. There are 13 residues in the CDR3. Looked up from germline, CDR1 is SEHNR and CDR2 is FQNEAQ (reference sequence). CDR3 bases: TGTGCCAGCAGCCGAGGGAACCGAGAGACCCAGTACTTC. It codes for CASSRGNRETQYF.

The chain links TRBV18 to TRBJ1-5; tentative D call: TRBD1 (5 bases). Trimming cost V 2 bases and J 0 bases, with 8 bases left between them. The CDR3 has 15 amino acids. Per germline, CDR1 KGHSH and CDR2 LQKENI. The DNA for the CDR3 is TGTGCCAGCTCACCAAGGGGAGATAGCAATCAGCCCCAGCATTTT. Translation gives CASSPRGDSNQPQHF.

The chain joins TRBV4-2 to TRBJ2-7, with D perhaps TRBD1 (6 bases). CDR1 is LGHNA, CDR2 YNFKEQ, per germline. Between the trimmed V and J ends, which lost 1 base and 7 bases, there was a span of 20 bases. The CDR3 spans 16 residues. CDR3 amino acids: CASSQVTGPLSAEQYF. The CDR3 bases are TGTGCCAGCAGCCAAGTTACAGGGCCCCTCAGTGCGGAGCAGTACTTC.

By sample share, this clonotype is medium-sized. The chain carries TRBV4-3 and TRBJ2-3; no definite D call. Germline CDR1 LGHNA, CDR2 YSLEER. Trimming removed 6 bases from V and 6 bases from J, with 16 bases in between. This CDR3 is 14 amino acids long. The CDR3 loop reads CASSLNSGSDTQYF. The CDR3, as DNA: TGCGCCAGCAGTCTCAACTCCGGTTCCGATACGCAGTATTTT.

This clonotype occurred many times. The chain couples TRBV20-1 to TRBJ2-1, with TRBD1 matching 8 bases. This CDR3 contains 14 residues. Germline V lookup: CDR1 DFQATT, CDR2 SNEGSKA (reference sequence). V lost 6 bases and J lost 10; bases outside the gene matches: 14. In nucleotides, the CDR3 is TGCAGTGCCCCCGAACCACAGGGGGTCGGGGAGCAGTTCTTC. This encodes CSAPEPQGVGEQFF.

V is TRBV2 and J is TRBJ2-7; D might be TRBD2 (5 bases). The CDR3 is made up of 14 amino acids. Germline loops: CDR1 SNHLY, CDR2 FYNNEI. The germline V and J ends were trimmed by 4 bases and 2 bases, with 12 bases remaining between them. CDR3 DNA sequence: TGTGCCAGCAGTGTTGGCCCCGGGACCTACGAGCAGTACTTC. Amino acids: CASSVGPGTYEQYF.

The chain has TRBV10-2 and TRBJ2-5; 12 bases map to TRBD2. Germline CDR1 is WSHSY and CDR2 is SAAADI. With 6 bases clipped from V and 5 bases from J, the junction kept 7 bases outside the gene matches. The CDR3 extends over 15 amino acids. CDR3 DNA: TGCGCCAGCAGGACTAGCGGGAGTTGGGATGAGACCCAGTACTTC. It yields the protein CASRTSGSWDETQYF.

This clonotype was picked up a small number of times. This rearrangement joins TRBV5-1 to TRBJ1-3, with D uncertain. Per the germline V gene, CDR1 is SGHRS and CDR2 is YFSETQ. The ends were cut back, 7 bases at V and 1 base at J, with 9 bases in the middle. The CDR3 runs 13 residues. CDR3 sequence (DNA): TGCGCCAGCGGCGTTGGTTCTGGAAACACCATATATTTT. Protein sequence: CASGVGSGNTIYF.

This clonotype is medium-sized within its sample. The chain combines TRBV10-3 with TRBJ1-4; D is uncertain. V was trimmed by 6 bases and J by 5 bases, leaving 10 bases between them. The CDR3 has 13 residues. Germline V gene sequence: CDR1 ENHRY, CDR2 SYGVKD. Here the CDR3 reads CAIRDRPNEKLFF. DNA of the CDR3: TGTGCCATCAGGGACCGTCCCAATGAAAAACTGTTTTTT.

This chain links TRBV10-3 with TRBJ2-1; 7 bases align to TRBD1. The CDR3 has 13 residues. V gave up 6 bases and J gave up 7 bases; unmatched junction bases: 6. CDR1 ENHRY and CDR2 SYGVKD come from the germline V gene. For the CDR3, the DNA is TGTGCCATCAGCCCAACAGGGGCAAATGAGCAGTTCTTC. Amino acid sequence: CAISPTGANEQFF.

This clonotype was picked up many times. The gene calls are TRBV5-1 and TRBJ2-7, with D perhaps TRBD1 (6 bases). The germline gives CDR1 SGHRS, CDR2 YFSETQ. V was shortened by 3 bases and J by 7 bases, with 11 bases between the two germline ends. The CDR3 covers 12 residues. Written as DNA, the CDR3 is TGCGCCAGCAGCTACGGACAGTCTGAGCAGTACTTC. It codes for CASSYGQSEQYF.

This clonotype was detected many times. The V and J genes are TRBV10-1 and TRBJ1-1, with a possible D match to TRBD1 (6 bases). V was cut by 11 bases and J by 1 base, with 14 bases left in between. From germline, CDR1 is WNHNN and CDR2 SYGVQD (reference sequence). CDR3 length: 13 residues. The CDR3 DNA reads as TGCGCCGGGGGGCAGGCAGGGAACACTGAAGCTTTCTTT. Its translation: CAGGQAGNTEAFF.

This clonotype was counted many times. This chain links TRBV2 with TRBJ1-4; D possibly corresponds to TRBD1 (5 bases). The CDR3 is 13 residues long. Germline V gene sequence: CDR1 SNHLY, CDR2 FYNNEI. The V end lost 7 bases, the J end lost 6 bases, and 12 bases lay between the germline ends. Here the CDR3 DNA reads TGTGCCAGCAAGTGGAGGGGTGATGAAAAACTGTTTTTT. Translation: CASKWRGDEKLFF.

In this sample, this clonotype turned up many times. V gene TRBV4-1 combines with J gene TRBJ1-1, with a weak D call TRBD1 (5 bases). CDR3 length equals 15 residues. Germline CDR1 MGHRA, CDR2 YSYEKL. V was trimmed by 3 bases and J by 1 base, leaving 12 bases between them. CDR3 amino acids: CASSQGPGRNTEAFF. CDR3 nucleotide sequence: TGCGCCAGCAGCCAGGGACCGGGCAGGAACACTGAAGCTTTCTTT.

The CDR3 DNA reads as TGTGCCAGCAGCTTAAGTCGAAGGGGCGAGCAGTACTTC. Its translation: CASSLSRRGEQYF. This chain links TRBV7-3 with TRBJ2-7; a possible D gene is TRBD1 (5 bases). From germline, CDR1 is SGHTA and CDR2 FQGTGA. V was shortened by 1 base and J by 6 bases, with 10 bases between the two germline ends. The length of the CDR3 is 13 residues.

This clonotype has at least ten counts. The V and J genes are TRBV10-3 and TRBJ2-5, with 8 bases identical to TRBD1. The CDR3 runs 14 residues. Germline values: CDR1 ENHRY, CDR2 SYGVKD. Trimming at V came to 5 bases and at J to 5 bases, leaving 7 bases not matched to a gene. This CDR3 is CAISLARGQETQYF. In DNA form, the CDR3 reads TGTGCCATCAGTTTGGCCAGGGGGCAGGAGACCCAGTACTTC.

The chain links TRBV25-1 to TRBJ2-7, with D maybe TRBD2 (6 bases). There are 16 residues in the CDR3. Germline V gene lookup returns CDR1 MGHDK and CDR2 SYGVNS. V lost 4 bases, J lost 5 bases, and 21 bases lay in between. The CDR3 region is CASSGSGAPGVDEQYF. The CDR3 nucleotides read TGTGCCAGCAGTGGGTCTGGGGCCCCGGGGGTGGACGAGCAGTACTTC.

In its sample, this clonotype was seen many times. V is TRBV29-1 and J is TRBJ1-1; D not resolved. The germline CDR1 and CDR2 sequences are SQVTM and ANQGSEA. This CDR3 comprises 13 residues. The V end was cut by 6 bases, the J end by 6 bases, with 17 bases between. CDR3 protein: CSVVFRLTAEAFF. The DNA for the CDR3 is TGCAGCGTCGTATTCAGGTTAACGGCTGAAGCTTTCTTT. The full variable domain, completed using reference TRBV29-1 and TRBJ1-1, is SAVISQKPSRDICQRGTSLTIQCQVDSQVTMMFWYRQQPGQSLTLIATANQGSEATYESGFVIDKFPISRPNLTFSTLTVSNMSPEDSSIYLCSVVFRLTAEAFFGQGTRLTVV.

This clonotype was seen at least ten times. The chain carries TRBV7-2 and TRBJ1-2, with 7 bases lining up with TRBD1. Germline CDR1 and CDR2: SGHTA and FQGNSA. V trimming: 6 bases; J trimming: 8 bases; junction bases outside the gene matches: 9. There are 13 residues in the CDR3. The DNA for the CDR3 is TGTGCCAGCAGTAGGAAGGGGGCGGTCGGCTACACCTTC. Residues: CASSRKGAVGYTF.

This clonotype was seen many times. The CDR3 DNA follows: TGTGCCAGCATCCAACTAGCGAATTCCTACAATGAGCAGTTCTTC. The encoded protein is CASIQLANSYNEQFF. V and J are TRBV6-6 and TRBJ2-1; 7 bases are a match to TRBD2. Germline CDR1 MNHNY, CDR2 SVGAGI (reference sequence). V lost 7 bases, J lost 1 base, and 7 bases stayed unmatched. This CDR3 spans 15 amino acids.

The CDR3 spells CASTGTSWGDTQYF. The DNA for the CDR3 is TGTGCCAGCACCGGGACTTCCTGGGGGGATACGCAGTATTTT. The chain is built from TRBV12-3 or TRBV12-4 and TRBJ2-3, with D tentatively TRBD2 (6 bases). This CDR3 is built from 14 residues. V was trimmed by 7 bases and J by 6 bases, leaving 17 bases between them.

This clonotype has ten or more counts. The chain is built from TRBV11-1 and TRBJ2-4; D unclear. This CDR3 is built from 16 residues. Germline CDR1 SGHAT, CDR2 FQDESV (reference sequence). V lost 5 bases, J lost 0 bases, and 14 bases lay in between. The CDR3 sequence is CASSDSPAIAKNIQYF. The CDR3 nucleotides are TGTGCCAGCAGCGACTCCCCTGCCATAGCCAAAAACATTCAGTACTTC. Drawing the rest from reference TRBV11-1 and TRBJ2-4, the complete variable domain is EAEVAQSPRYKITEKSQAVAFWCDPISGHATLYWYRQILGQGPELLVQFQDESVVDDSQLPKDRFSAERLKGVDSTLKIQPAELGDSAMYLCASSDSPAIAKNIQYFGAGTRLSVL.

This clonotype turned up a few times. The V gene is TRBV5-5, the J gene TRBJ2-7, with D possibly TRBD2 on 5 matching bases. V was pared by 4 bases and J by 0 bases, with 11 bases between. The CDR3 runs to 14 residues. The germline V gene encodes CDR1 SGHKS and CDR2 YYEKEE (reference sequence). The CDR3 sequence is CASSTPGSSYEQYF. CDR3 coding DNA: TGTGCCAGCAGCACCCCGGGGAGCTCCTACGAGCAGTACTTC.

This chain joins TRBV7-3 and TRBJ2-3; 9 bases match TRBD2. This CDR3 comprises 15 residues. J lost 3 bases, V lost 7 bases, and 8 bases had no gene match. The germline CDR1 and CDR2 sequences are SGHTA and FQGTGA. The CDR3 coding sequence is TGTGCCAGCATGCTGGCGGGGGGGCCAACAGATACGCAGTATTTT. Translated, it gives CASMLAGGPTDTQYF.